Below are 30 T cell receptor beta chains sequenced from a single sample in a study of T cell responses to AZD1222 COVID-19 vaccine. Measured with immunoSEQ multiplex PCR; TCRdb has only the in-frame clones, and not every one. The sample has 130,000 to 150,000 clones, about 90% seen once. Sample: peripheral blood, taken on day 0 of MenACWY control vaccination. Source of these receptors: an adult in good health.

The V gene is TRBV5-4, the J gene TRBJ1-4; D is uncertain. The CDR3 has 16 residues. The V and J ends lost 5 bases and 6 bases respectively, with 20 bases between them. Germline lookup yields CDR1 SGHNT and CDR2 YYREEE (reference sequence). CDR3 loop: CASRPGRTNGDEKLFF. For the CDR3, the DNA is TGTGCCAGCAGACCCGGACGGACCAATGGAGATGAAAAACTGTTTTTT. Full variable domain (missing parts from reference TRBV5-4 and TRBJ1-4): ETGVTQSPTHLIKTRGQQVTLRCSSQSGHNTVSWYQQALGQGPQFIFQYYREEENGRGNFPPRFSGLQFPNYSSELNVNALELDDSALYLCASRPGRTNGDEKLFFGSGTQLSVL.

This clone has only a few counts. The J gene is TRBJ1-1, the V gene TRBV21-1. TRBV21-1 is a pseudogene segment. This CDR3 contains 15 residues. CDR3 in DNA: TGTGCCAGCAGCAAATCGGAGGGCGGTTGTACTGAAGCTTTCTTT. Amino acid sequence: CASSKSEGGCTEAFF.

This clone was recorded only once. This rearrangement joins TRBV5-4 to TRBJ2-1; tentatively, D is TRBD1 or TRBD2 (5 bases each). Germline V lookup: CDR1 SGHNT, CDR2 YYREEE (reference sequence). The CDR3 is 15 amino acids. Trimming took 7 bases from V and 0 from J, leaving 14 bases between them. Written as DNA, the CDR3 is TGTGCCAGCGGGGGTTCTGGCGGCTCCTACAATGAGCAGTTCTTC. This encodes CASGGSGGSYNEQFF. The complete variable domain, with remaining parts taken from reference TRBV5-4 and TRBJ2-1, reads ETGVTQSPTHLIKTRGQQVTLRCSSQSGHNTVSWYQQALGQGPQFIFQYYREEENGRGNFPPRFSGLQFPNYSSELNVNALELDDSALYLCASGGSGGSYNEQFFGPGTRLTVL.

The V call is TRBV11-3, the J call TRBJ2-1; either TRBD1 or TRBD2 may supply D (6 bases each). Per the germline V gene, CDR1 is SGHNT and CDR2 is YENEEA. This CDR3 contains 12 residues. Trimming took off 5 bases at V and 9 bases at J, with 11 bases between the two ends. CDR3 amino acids: CASSVGGGEQFF. The CDR3 coding sequence is TGTGCCAGCAGCGTAGGGGGAGGTGAGCAGTTCTTC.

J is TRBJ1-1 and V is TRBV30; D gene unclear. Germline CDR1 GTSNPN, CDR2 SVGIG (reference sequence). The CDR3 is 13 amino acids. Trimming pared 3 bases from V and 1 base from J, leaving 9 bases between. The CDR3 loop is CAWRWQANTEAFF. The CDR3 region has the DNA TGTGCCTGGAGGTGGCAGGCGAACACTGAAGCTTTCTTT. The full variable domain, completed using reference TRBV30 and TRBJ1-1, is SQTIHQWPATLVQPVGSPLSLECTVEGTSNPNLYWYRQAAGRGLQLLFYSVGIGQISSEVPQNLSASRPQDRQFILSSKKLLLSDSGFYLCAWRWQANTEAFFGQGTRLTVV.

V is TRBV5-1 and J is TRBJ2-7; 7 nucleotides match TRBD1. CDR1 is SGHRS and CDR2 is YFSETQ in the germline V gene. The CDR3 loop spans 14 amino acids. V lost 4 bases and J lost 3; bases outside the gene matches: 7. The CDR3 DNA follows: TGCGCCAGCAGCCCATTGACAGGGAACTACGAGCAGTACTTC. Translated: CASSPLTGNYEQYF.

The chain uses TRBV3-1 (or the pseudogene TRBV3-2) and TRBJ2-7, with 14 positions matching TRBD2. Per the germline V gene, CDR1 is LGHDT and CDR2 is YNNKEL (reference sequence). The CDR3 runs 15 residues. The V and J ends lost 3 bases and 7 bases, in that order; junction bases with no gene match: 5. The CDR3 nucleotides read TGTGCCAGCAGCCAGAGGGGGACTAGCGGGGGTGAGCAGTACTTC. This gives the protein CASSQRGTSGGEQYF.

This chain joins TRBV12-3 or TRBV12-4 and TRBJ2-7; D is ambiguous. The CDR3 has 13 residues. V was pared by 2 bases and J by 3 bases, with 8 bases between. In DNA form, the CDR3 reads TGTGCCAGCAGTTTAAGGGCAGTCTACGAGCAGTACTTC. Protein product: CASSLRAVYEQYF.

This clone is a singleton in its sample. This chain links TRBV10-3 with TRBJ2-5; perhaps TRBD2 as D (5 bases). The ends were cut back, 5 bases at V and 5 bases at J, with 9 bases in the middle. The CDR3 is 12 residues long. Germline values: CDR1 ENHRY, CDR2 SYGVKD. The CDR3 DNA reads as TGTGCCATCAGTAGAGGGCGGGAGACCCAGTACTTC. This gives the protein CAISRGRETQYF.

V gene TRBV28 combines with J gene TRBJ1-1, with a weak D call TRBD1 (5 bases). The germline V and J ends were trimmed by 3 bases and 3 bases, with 14 bases remaining between them. Germline CDR1 and CDR2: MDHEN and SYDVKM. The CDR3 contains 15 residues. CDR3 sequence: CASSLGSGFHTEAFF. The DNA of the CDR3 is TGTGCCAGCAGTTTGGGATCAGGGTTCCACACTGAAGCTTTCTTT.

This clone was found many times. The rearrangement links TRBV7-8 to TRBJ2-6; D might be TRBD1 or TRBD2, each matching 5 bases. The CDR3 covers 17 residues. V lost 5 bases, J lost 0 bases, and 14 bases lay in between. Germline V gene data show CDR1 as SGHVS and CDR2 as FQNEAQ. CDR3 sequence (DNA): TGTGCCAGCAGCAAACGGGACGGTATCTCTGGGGCCAACGTCCTGACTTTC. Translation: CASSKRDGISGANVLTF. Looking up the rest from reference TRBV7-8 and TRBJ2-6 gives the full variable domain: GAGVSQSPRYKVAKRGQDVALRCDPISGHVSLFWYQQALGQGPEFLTYFQNEAQLDKSGLPSDRFFAERPEGSVSTLKIQRTQQEDSAVYLCASSKRDGISGANVLTFGAGSRLTVL.

This clone was seen more than once but under ten times. This sample also contains other DNA sequences that code for the same CDR3. The rearrangement joins TRBV7-8 to TRBJ1-5; TRBD1 agrees at 7 bases. Per the germline V gene, CDR1 is SGHVS and CDR2 is FQNEAQ. The CDR3 spans 15 residues. The junction had 4 bases not matched to a gene; V was cut back by 4 bases and J by 1 base. DNA of the CDR3: TGTGCCAGCAGCTCCGACAGGGTGAGCAATCAGCCCCAGCATTTT. Translating it yields CASSSDRVSNQPQHF. The whole variable domain, remainder taken from reference TRBV7-8 and TRBJ1-5, is GAGVSQSPRYKVAKRGQDVALRCDPISGHVSLFWYQQALGQGPEFLTYFQNEAQLDKSGLPSDRFFAERPEGSVSTLKIQRTQQEDSAVYLCASSSDRVSNQPQHFGDGTRLSIL.

The V call is TRBV10-3, the J call TRBJ2-7, with 9 bases identical to TRBD2. In germline, CDR1 is ENHRY, CDR2 SYGVKD. Trimming cost V 9 bases and J 2 bases; bases outside gene matches: 2. This CDR3 contains 12 residues. The CDR3, as DNA: TGTGCCATAGCGGGAGGCCCCTACGAGCAGTACTTC. This gives the protein CAIAGGPYEQYF.

This clone was seen a few times. This chain connects TRBV4-1 to TRBJ2-1, with 8 nucleotides matching TRBD2. The V segment lost 4 bases and the J segment 10 bases; nucleotides outside the gene matches: 15. The length of the CDR3 is 16 residues. CDR1 MGHRA and CDR2 YSYEKL come from the germline V gene. The CDR3 loop is CASSPVGREVEWEQFF. The CDR3 DNA sequence: TGCGCCAGCAGCCCGGTGGGGCGGGAGGTGGAGTGGGAGCAGTTCTTC.

This sequence joins TRBV11-3 and TRBJ1-6; TRBD1 matches 9 bases. CDR1 and CDR2 (germline): SGHNT, YENEEA. The CDR3 length is 14 residues. The trim removed 5 bases at V and 7 bases at J, leaving 3 bases unmatched. In DNA form, the CDR3 reads TGTGCCAGCAGCCGGACAGGGGAGAATTCACCCCTCCACTTT. Encoded protein: CASSRTGENSPLHF.

Only one count was recorded for this clone. The rearrangement joins TRBV18 to TRBJ1-3; D not certain. The CDR3 has 18 amino acids. V shed 1 base and J shed 0 bases, with 16 bases lying between them. Germline values: CDR1 KGHSH, CDR2 LQKENI. The CDR3 DNA is TGTGCCAGCTCACCACTTAAGGATCCCGTCTACTCTGGAAACACCATATATTTT. Protein product: CASSPLKDPVYSGNTIYF.

The rearrangement joins TRBV30 to TRBJ2-1; TRBD2 agrees at 7 bases. Germline assignment: CDR1 GTSNPN and CDR2 SVGIG (reference sequence). The CDR3 is 17 residues long. J gave up 2 bases and V 3 bases, and 13 bases lay outside the gene matches. The CDR3 region is CAWRGASGNSPYNEQFF. Written as DNA, the CDR3 is TGTGCCTGGAGAGGGGCTAGCGGCAACTCCCCCTACAATGAGCAGTTCTTC.

The chain is built from TRBV19 and TRBJ1-2; D ambiguous. CDR1 and CDR2 (germline): LNHDA, SQIVND (reference sequence). Deletions cut 7 bases from V and 2 bases from J, with 8 bases between. CDR3 size: 12 residues. CDR3 in DNA: TGTGCCAGTAAGGAGGGAAACTATGGCTACACCTTC. As protein: CASKEGNYGYTF.

The chain joins TRBV9 to TRBJ2-7; D is ambiguous. The CDR3 sequence is 13 residues long. Germline lookup yields CDR1 SGDLS and CDR2 YYNGEE. V gave up 0 bases and J gave up 6 bases, with 10 bases separating them. The CDR3 bases are TGTGCCAGCAGCGTAGATTCTCTACGCGAGCAGTACTTC. Encoded protein: CASSVDSLREQYF.

The gene calls are TRBV5-1 and TRBJ1-1; D possibly corresponds to TRBD1 (5 bases). The CDR3 length is 16 residues. V gave up 6 bases and J gave up 1 base, with 19 bases separating them. Germline CDR1 SGHRS, CDR2 YFSETQ. CDR3 bases: TGCGCCAGCACCCCATCGGGGGGGGAAAGGAACACTGAAGCTTTCTTT. Protein: CASTPSGGERNTEAFF.

Only one count was recorded for this clone. The V and J genes are TRBV19 and TRBJ2-7, with 10 bases matching TRBD1. CDR3 length equals 15 residues. With 5 bases clipped from V and 4 bases from J, the junction kept 8 bases outside the gene matches. In germline, CDR1 is LNHDA, CDR2 SQIVND (reference sequence). The CDR3 loop reads CASSLRDRGTYEQYF. In DNA form, the CDR3 reads TGTGCCAGTAGTCTCCGGGACAGGGGTACTTACGAGCAGTACTTC.

CDR3 sequence reads: CASSQEARGPYYGYTF. The CDR3 DNA sequence: TGCGCCAGCAGCCAAGAGGCAAGGGGGCCGTACTATGGCTACACCTTC. The V gene is TRBV4-1, the J gene TRBJ1-2; 7 bases line up with TRBD1. The V gene's germline CDR1 is MGHRA and CDR2 YSYEKL. The trim removed 0 bases at V and 3 bases at J, leaving 7 bases unmatched. This CDR3 is built from 16 residues.

This chain connects TRBV28 to TRBJ1-2; D possibly corresponds to TRBD1 (5 bases). There are 13 residues in the CDR3. Germline V lookup: CDR1 MDHEN, CDR2 SYDVKM. The ends were cut back, 5 bases at V and 8 bases at J, with 15 bases in the middle. The DNA for the CDR3 is TGTGCCAGCAGTAGCAGGGTAGCAGCGGGCTACACCTTC. This encodes CASSSRVAAGYTF.

The V gene is TRBV5-6, the J gene TRBJ2-7; D unclear. Trimming shortened V by 3 bases and J by 4 bases, and 17 bases separated the two germline ends. Germline V CDR1 and CDR2: SGHDT, YYEEEE. CDR3 length: 15 residues. The CDR3 DNA follows: TGTGCCAGCAGCTGGTCCCCCCCAAAGATATACGAGCAGTACTTC. As protein: CASSWSPPKIYEQYF.

The CDR3 DNA reads as TGTGCCAGCAGTGAAGATGGGGAGCGGTGGAATTCACCCCTCCACTTT. Translating gives CASSEDGERWNSPLHF. J is TRBJ1-6 and V is TRBV6-1, with unresolved D. V dropped 1 base and J dropped 7 bases, with 14 bases sitting between them. Per germline, CDR1 MNHNS and CDR2 SASEGT. The CDR3 runs to 16 residues.

The DNA of the CDR3 is TGCGCCAGCTCCCGGGGCAAGGTGACTTCTGGGGAAAAACTGTTTTTT. Residues: CASSRGKVTSGEKLFF. The genes are TRBV5-1 and TRBJ1-4, with TRBD1 as a possible D gene (5 bases). This CDR3 spans 16 amino acids. Trimming shortened V by 7 bases and J by 8 bases, and 24 bases separated the two germline ends. Germline CDR1 and CDR2: SGHRS and YFSETQ.

The genes are TRBV11-3 and TRBJ2-2; D remains ambiguous. The germline CDR1 and CDR2 sequences are SGHNT and YENEEA. V was trimmed by 2 bases and J by 2 bases, leaving 15 bases between them. The CDR3 runs 17 residues. The CDR3 sequence is CASSLRPWVKNTGELFF. DNA for the CDR3: TGTGCCAGCAGCTTACGGCCGTGGGTAAAAAACACCGGGGAGCTGTTTTTT.

The chain couples TRBV7-3 to TRBJ2-6; tentative D call: TRBD1 (6 bases). This CDR3 has 17 residues. Germline-derived CDR1 and CDR2 are SGHTA and FQGTGA. V gave up 5 bases and J gave up 3 bases, with 17 bases separating them. CDR3 loop: CASSLTGIPSGANVLTF. The CDR3 DNA reads as TGTGCCAGCAGCCTCACAGGGATCCCTAGTGGGGCCAACGTCCTGACTTTC.

The chain employs TRBV16 and TRBJ1-1; D may be TRBD1 (6 bases). CDR1 is KGHSY and CDR2 is FQNENV in the germline V gene. The ends were cut back, 0 bases at V and 4 bases at J, with 12 bases in the middle. CDR3 length equals 15 residues. The CDR3 spells CASSQSGRGGTEAFF. For the CDR3, the DNA is TGTGCCAGCAGCCAATCGGGCAGGGGCGGCACTGAAGCTTTCTTT.

This chain joins TRBV3-1 (or the pseudogene TRBV3-2) and TRBJ1-3, with 10 bases that match TRBD1. CDR3 length: 18 residues. Trimming took 5 bases from V and 4 from J; bases not matched to a gene: 14. Per the germline V gene, CDR1 is LGHDT and CDR2 is YNNKEL (reference sequence). As DNA, the CDR3 is TGTGCCAGCAGCAAAAGAGGGACAGGGGCCCTATCCGGAAACACCATATATTTT. Amino acids: CASSKRGTGALSGNTIYF.